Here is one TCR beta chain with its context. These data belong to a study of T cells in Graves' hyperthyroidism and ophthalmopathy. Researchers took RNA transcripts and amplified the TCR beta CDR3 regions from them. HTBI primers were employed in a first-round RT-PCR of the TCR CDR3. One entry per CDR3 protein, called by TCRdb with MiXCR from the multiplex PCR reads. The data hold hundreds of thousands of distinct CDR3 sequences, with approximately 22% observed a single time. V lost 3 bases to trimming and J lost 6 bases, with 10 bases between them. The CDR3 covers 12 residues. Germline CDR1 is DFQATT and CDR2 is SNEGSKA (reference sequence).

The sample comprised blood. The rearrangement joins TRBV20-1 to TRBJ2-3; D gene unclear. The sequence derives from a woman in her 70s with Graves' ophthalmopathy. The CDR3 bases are TGCAGTGCTAGGCGACTCGGCGATACGCAGTATTTT. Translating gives CSARRLGDTQYF.